The clone carrying this T cell receptor (beta chain) has just a few counts. The antigen is not known. The sample is drawn from a study of identical twins. The ends were cut back, 0 bases at V and 0 bases at J, with 9 bases in the middle. Germline lookup yields CDR1 LGHNT and CDR2 FRNRAP. The CDR3 spans 17 residues. General study findings and limits: Its conclusions, products of cross-sectional statistical analysis, did not come from following the same donors.

Unique molecular identifiers were present on the cDNA, which also gained a universal primer site by template switching. TCRdb processed the 5' RACE reads anew with MiXCR; each CDR3 protein has one entry. The sample lists approximately 230,000 distinct CDR3 sequences, 6% to 7% occurring once. This same sample was also taken into another study, of T cells expressing NK-cell markers. From that study: Among eight sequenced donors, seven carried HCMV seropositivity while one was seronegative. CD8+ T cells in 5 or 6 donors included dominant NKG2C+ clonotypes at about 1.0-8%.

The receptor's source is a woman between 18 and 29 years old in good health. V and J are TRBV12-5 and TRBJ2-6, with unresolved D. Source material: CD8+ T cells sorted from blood. Here the CDR3 reads CASGLVRPPSGANVLTF. CDR3 nucleotides: TGTGCTAGTGGTTTGGTACGCCCGCCCTCTGGGGCCAACGTCCTGACTTTC.